Listed below are T cell receptor beta chains from one sample, sequenced in a study of blood T cell repertoires in COVID-19. Repertoires were generated with immunoSEQ multiplex PCR, while TCRdb's copy carries only in-frame clones and drops some. Among over 150,000 clones listed, 85% were seen once. Sequenced input: PBMCs or T cells enriched from blood (not recorded which). The receptors shown here come from a man aged 35-49 years who had recovered from COVID-19. Each CDR3 is given with its conserved first and last residue. Each record gives: V gene, clone size, J gene, D gene, CDR3 DNA, CDR3 protein. D genes are given only for firm matches. Clone size is shown for a subset of rows, as once, few, many or a class of expanded clone.

TRBV5-1	.	TRBJ2-7	.	TGCGCCAGCAGCCCACGGACAGTATACGAGCAGTACTTC	CASSPRTVYEQYF
TRBV6-6	.	TRBJ2-7	.	TGTGCCAGCAGTTCTCCGACTCTCAGCTCCTACGAGCAGTACTTC	CASSSPTLSSYEQYF
TRBV28	.	TRBJ1-2	.	TGTGCCAGCAGTTTACAAGGGGGGGGCCGCGCCTACACCTTC	CASSLQGGGRAYTF
TRBV11-2	once	TRBJ1-1	.	TGTGCCAGCAGCTTAGATCTGCGGGGGGCGAACACTGAAGCTTTCTTT	CASSLDLRGANTEAFF
TRBV5-4	.	TRBJ2-7	TRBD2	TGTGCCAGCAGCTTGGGGGGACTAGCGGGAGAAACGTACGAGCAGTACTTC	CASSLGGLAGETYEQYF
TRBV28	.	TRBJ1-2	.	TGTGCCAGCACAACGGACTATGGCTACACCTTC	CASTTDYGYTF
TRBV3-1/TRBV3-2	.	TRBJ2-2	.	TGTGCCAGCAGCCAAGTACAGACCTACACCGGGGAGCTGTTTTTT	CASSQVQTYTGELFF
TRBV5-1	.	TRBJ2-5	.	TGCGCCAGCAGCCCTGGCCCCGCGGGAGAGACCCAGTACTTC	CASSPGPAGETQYF
TRBV4-1	once	TRBJ1-2	TRBD1	TGCGCCAGCAGCCAGCCCCGGGACAGGATTCTCTATGGCTACACCTTC	CASSQPRDRILYGYTF
TRBV2	.	TRBJ1-5	TRBD1	TGTGCCAGCATTGAGGGACAGGGACGGAATCAGCCCCAGCATTTT	CASIEGQGRNQPQHF